This T cell receptor beta chain was sequenced in a study of blood T cell repertoires in COVID-19. Per the germline V gene, CDR1 is SGHVS and CDR2 is FQNEAQ. This CDR3 has 14 amino acids. V was clipped by 5 bases and J by 8 bases; unmatched bases: 9. Clones were read by immunoSEQ multiplex PCR, and TCRdb kept only the in-frame ones, dropping some. The table shows 61,000 or so clones, with around four fifths occurring only once. V gene TRBV7-8 combines with J gene TRBJ1-2, with 9 bases lining up with TRBD1. The sequence was collected from a woman aged 70-85 years with acute or convalescent COVID-19. Material for sequencing was peripheral blood. CDR3: CASSLRDRVSGYTF. As DNA, the CDR3 is TGTGCCAGCAGCCTACGGGACAGGGTGAGCGGCTACACCTTC.